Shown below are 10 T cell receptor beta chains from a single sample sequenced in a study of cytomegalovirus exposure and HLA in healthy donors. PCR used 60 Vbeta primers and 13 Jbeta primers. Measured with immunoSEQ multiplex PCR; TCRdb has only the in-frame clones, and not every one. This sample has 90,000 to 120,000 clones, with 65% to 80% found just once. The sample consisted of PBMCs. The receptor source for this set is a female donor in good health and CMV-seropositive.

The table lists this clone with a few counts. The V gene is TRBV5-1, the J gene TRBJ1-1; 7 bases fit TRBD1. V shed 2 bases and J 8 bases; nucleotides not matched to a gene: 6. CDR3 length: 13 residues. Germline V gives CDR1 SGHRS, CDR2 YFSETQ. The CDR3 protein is CASSLPGQLEAFF. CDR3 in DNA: TGCGCCAGCAGCTTACCGGGACAGCTAGAAGCTTTCTTT.

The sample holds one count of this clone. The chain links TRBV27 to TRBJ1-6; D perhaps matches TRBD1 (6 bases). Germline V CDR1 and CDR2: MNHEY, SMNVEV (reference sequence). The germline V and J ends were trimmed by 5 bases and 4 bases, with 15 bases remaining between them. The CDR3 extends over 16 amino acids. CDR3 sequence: CASSPRGARYNSPLHF. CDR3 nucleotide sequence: TGTGCCAGCAGTCCCAGGGGCGCGCGGTATAATTCACCCCTCCACTTT.

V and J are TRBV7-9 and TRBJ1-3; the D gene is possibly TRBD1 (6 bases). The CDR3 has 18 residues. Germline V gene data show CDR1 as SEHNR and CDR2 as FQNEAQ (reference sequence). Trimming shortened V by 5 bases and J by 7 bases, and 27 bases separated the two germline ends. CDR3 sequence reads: CASSKIRRRSGERNTIYF. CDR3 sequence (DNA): TGTGCCAGCAGCAAAATAAGGCGGAGGTCAGGGGAAAGGAACACCATATATTTT.

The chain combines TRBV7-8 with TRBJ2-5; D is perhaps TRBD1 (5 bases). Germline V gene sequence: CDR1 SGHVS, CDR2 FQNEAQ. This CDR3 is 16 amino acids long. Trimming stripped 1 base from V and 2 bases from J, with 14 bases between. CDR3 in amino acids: CASSLGQGLRQETQYF. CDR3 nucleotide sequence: TGTGCCAGCAGCTTAGGGCAGGGCCTAAGACAAGAGACCCAGTACTTC.

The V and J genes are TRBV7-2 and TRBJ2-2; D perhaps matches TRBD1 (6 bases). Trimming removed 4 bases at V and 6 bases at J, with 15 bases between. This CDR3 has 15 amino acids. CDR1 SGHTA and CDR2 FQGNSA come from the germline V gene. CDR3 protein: CASSSSQGGSGELFF. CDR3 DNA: TGTGCCAGCAGCTCGTCACAGGGCGGATCCGGGGAGCTGTTTTTT.

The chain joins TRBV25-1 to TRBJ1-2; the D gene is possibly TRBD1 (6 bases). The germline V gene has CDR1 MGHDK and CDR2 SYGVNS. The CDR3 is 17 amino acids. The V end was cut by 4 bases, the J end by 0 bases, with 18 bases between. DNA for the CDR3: TGTGCCAGCAGTGGACCCCCCCCCGACAGGTCTAACTATGGCTACACCTTC. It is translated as CASSGPPPDRSNYGYTF.

The CDR3 DNA sequence: TGTGCCAGCAGCTTGCTCGTGGGGGGAGGAAATCAGCCCCAGCATTTT. It codes for CASSLLVGGGNQPQHF. The chain uses TRBV5-8 and TRBJ1-5; weak D call: TRBD1 (5 bases). The CDR3 covers 16 residues. Between the trimmed V and J ends, which lost 1 base and 4 bases, there was a span of 15 bases. The germline V gene encodes CDR1 SGHTS and CDR2 YDEGEE. The whole variable domain, filled in from reference TRBV5-8 and TRBJ1-5, reads EAGVTQSPTHLIKTRGQQATLRCSPISGHTSVYWYQQALGLGLQFLLWYDEGEERNRGNFPPRFSGRQFPNYSSELNVNALELEDSALYLCASSLLVGGGNQPQHFGDGTRLSIL.

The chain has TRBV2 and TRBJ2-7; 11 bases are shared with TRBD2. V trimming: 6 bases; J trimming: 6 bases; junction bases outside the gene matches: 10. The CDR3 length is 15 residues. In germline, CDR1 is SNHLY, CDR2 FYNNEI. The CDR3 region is CASRGGLAEGLEQYF. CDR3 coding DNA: TGTGCCAGCAGGGGGGGACTAGCGGAGGGTCTCGAGCAGTACTTC.

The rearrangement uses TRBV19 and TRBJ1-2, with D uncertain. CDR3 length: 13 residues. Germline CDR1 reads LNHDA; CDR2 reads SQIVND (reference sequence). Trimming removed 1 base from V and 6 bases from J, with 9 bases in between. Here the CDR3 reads CASSIGLSDGYTF. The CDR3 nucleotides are TGTGCCAGTAGTATAGGACTCTCGGATGGCTACACCTTC. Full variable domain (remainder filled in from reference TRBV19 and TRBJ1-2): DGGITQSPKYLFRKEGQNVTLSCEQNLNHDAMYWYRQDPGQGLRLIYYSQIVNDFQKGDIAEGYSVSREKKESFPLTVTSAQKNPTAFYLCASSIGLSDGYTFGSGTRLTVV.

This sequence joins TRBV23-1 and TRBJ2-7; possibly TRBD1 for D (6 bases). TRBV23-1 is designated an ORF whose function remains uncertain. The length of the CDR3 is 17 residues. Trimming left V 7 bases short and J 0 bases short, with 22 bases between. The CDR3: CASTPEAGQLNSYEQYF. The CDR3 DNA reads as TGCGCCAGCACCCCAGAGGCCGGACAGCTAAACTCCTACGAGCAGTACTTC.